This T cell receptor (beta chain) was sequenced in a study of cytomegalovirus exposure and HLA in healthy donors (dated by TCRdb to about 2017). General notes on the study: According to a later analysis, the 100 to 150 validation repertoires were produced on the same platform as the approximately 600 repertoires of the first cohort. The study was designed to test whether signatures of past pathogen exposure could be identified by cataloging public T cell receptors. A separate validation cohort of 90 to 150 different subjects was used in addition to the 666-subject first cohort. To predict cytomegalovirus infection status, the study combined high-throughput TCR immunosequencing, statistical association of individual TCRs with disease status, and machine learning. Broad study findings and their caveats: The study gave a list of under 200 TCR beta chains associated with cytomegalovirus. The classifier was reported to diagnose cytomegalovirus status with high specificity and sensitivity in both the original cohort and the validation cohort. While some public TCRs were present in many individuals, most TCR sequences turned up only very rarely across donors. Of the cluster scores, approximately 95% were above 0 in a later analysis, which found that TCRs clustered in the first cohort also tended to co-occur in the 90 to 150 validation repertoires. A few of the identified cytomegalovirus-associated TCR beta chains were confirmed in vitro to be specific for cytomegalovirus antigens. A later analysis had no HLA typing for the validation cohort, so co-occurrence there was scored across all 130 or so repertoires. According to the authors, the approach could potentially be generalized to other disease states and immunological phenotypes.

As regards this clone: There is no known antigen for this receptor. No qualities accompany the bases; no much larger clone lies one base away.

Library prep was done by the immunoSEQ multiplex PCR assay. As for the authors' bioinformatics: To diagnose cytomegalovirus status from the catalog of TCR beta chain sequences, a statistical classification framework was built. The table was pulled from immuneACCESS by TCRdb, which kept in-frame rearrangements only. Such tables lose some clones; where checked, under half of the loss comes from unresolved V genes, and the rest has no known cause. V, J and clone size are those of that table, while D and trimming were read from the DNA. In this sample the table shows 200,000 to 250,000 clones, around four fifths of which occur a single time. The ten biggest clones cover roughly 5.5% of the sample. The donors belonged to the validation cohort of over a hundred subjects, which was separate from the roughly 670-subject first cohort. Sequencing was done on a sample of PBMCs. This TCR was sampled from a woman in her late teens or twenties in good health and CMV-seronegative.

The encoded CDR3 is CASSFSPGPTNEKLFF. The sequenced DNA is TGTGCCAGCAGTTTCTCCCCGGGGCCCACTAATGAAAAACTGTTTTTT. In this chain, TRBV28 is recombined with TRBJ1-4, with TRBD1 as a weak D call on 5 bases. Trimming costs V 3 bases and J 2 bases, and their ends lie 13 bases apart. The CDR3 runs 16 amino acids, cysteine and phenylalanine included. Here the CDR3 DNA is all that survives: 48 bases in frame from base 1. The germline V gene specifies MDHEN as CDR1 and SYDVKM as CDR2.